This TCR beta chain was sequenced in a study of blood T cell repertoires in COVID-19. Across the study: Recovered Cohort 3 donors showed two negative PCRs, clearance, or symptom resolution. T cells, B-cell-depleted T cells, or PBMCs provided the cDNA or gDNA that served as material.

Clones were read by immunoSEQ multiplex PCR, and TCRdb kept only the in-frame ones, dropping some. The sample holds approximately 190,000 clones; about 86% are singletons and the top ten take 20% to 25%. Trimming removed 6 bases from V and 4 bases from J, with 12 bases in between. The germline gives CDR1 KGHSH, CDR2 LQKENI. The CDR3 is 13 residues long. Residents of 24 US areas, aged about 18 to 95 years, made up the participants. Grouping used clinical history reported by participants in a survey and questionnaire. The receptor comes from a woman in her thirties or forties in a cohort exposed to, infected with or recovered from COVID-19 (not recorded which). The sample comprised PBMCs or T cells enriched from blood (not recorded which). V and J are TRBV18 and TRBJ1-1; D possibly corresponds to TRBD1 (6 bases). CDR3 in amino acids: CASSEGGGTEAFF. As DNA, the CDR3 is TGTGCCAGCTCCGAAGGGGGGGGCACTGAAGCTTTCTTT.